This T cell receptor (beta chain) is from a study of technical replicates of blood from several donors. Using immunoSEQ multiplex PCR, the repertoire was profiled, and TCRdb retains in-frame clones only, with some absent. The table lists about 75,000 clones, 95% to 98% of them singletons. The germline CDR1 and CDR2 sequences are SGHNT and YENEEA. V lost 0 bases, J lost 4 bases, and 2 bases stayed unmatched. This CDR3 is 15 amino acids long. The chain employs TRBV11-3 and TRBJ2-7; TRBD2 matches at 11 bases. The sample consisted of T cells isolated from PBMCs. The origin of this receptor is a human donor in good health. The CDR3 loop reads CASSLDGTSGYEQYF. In DNA, the CDR3 is TGTGCCAGCAGCTTAGATGGGACTAGCGGATACGAGCAGTACTTC. The full variable domain, rest sourced from reference TRBV11-3 and TRBJ2-7, is EAGVVQSPRYKIIEKKQPVAFWCNPISGHNTLYWYLQNLGQGPELLIRYENEEAVDDSQLPKDRFSAERLKGVDSTLKIQPAELGDSAVYLCASSLDGTSGYEQYFGPGTRLTVT.